The 3 T cell receptor beta chains listed next were all sequenced from one sample in a study of blood T cell repertoires in COVID-19. Produced via immunoSEQ multiplex PCR; TCRdb's table is partial and in-frame only. The data contain some 160,000 clones, about four fifths of them singletons. Sequenced: peripheral blood. Every receptor here comes from a woman of 80 years or more with COVID-19, enrolled during active disease.

This sequence joins TRBV5-1 and TRBJ2-1; possible D gene TRBD2, 6 bases. CDR1 SGHRS and CDR2 YFSETQ come from the germline V gene. V lost 4 bases and J 5 bases, leaving 13 bases between the germline ends. This CDR3 region has 14 residues. The CDR3 coding sequence is TGCGCCAGCAGCCCGGGACTCGTGGACAATGAGCAGTTCTTC. Protein: CASSPGLVDNEQFF. The whole variable domain, filled in from reference TRBV5-1 and TRBJ2-1, reads KAGVTQTPRYLIKTRGQQVTLSCSPISGHRSVSWYQQTPGQGLQFLFEYFSETQRNKGNFPGRFSGRQFSNSRSEMNVSTLELGDSALYLCASSPGLVDNEQFFGPGTRLTVL.

The gene calls are TRBV7-2 and TRBJ1-1; D is unclear. The CDR3 has 13 residues. CDR1 and CDR2 from the germline V gene are SGHTA and FQGNSA. V lost 1 base and J lost 11, with 14 bases in between. The CDR3 protein is CASSLELGVSAFF. The CDR3 DNA sequence: TGTGCCAGCAGCTTAGAACTCGGGGTTTCGGCTTTCTTT.

The CDR3 DNA reads TGTGCCAGTAGTATAGCGGACAGCGTTAGCACAGATACGCAGTATTTT. It encodes CASSIADSVSTDTQYF. This chain links TRBV19 with TRBJ2-3; a possible D gene is TRBD1 (6 bases). The V gene's germline CDR1 is LNHDA and CDR2 SQIVND (reference sequence). The CDR3 totals 16 residues. Trimming shortened V by 1 base and J by 0 bases, and 11 bases separated the two germline ends.